What follows describes a single T cell receptor (beta chain). There is no known antigen for this receptor. Base-call qualities are not available, and no considerably larger clone is one nucleotide away. Collaborating institutions collected whole blood in K2EDTA tubes following their own protocols. For TCRbeta analysis, collaborator samples were shipped as frozen whole blood, as isolated PBMCs, or as DNA extracted from either sample type. These data belong to a study of blood T cell repertoires in COVID-19 (TCRdb year 2020). For the study in its entirety: Samples from collaborators originated in the United States, Italy and Spain and spanned both the acute and convalescent phases of COVID-19. The prospective study material was composed of cDNA or gDNA derived from T cells, B-cell-depleted T cells, or PBMCs. Deeply sampled blood TCRbeta repertoires from subjects exposed to, actively infected with, or recovered from COVID-19 were included in the dataset. A freely available public database, intended as a resource for researchers studying the immune response to SARS-CoV-2, is where the repertoires were released. The samples were drawn from two sources: the first 160 participants of the ongoing ImmuneRACE study, and approximately 1,300 subjects contributed by 6 global collaborators. The sample metadata nearly always contained a de-identified subject ID, COVID-19 status, age in years and sex. Where available, HLA class I and class II types were taken from metadata supplied by the sample provider and were not determined by assay-based typing. Study-wide conclusions, independent of this receptor: The amount of clinical and demographic metadata varied by source and participant and was provided uncurated.

The germline V gene (reference sequence) gives CDR1 as LNHDA and CDR2 as SQIVND. The CDR3 runs 14 amino acids, cysteine and phenylalanine included. Only the CDR3 region is kept as DNA, spanning 42 bases read in frame from base 1. V is shortened by 3 bases, J by 10 bases, and the region joining them spans 13 bases. TCRbeta CDR3 regions were amplified from genomic DNA by means of the immunoSEQ Assay, a bias-controlled multiplex PCR. The authors' analysis ran thus. Within the assay, amplification of reference gene primers was used to estimate how many nucleated cells each sample contained. To quantify the absolute abundance of each unique TCRbeta CDR3 rearrangement, sequence reads were collapsed and filtered. For each sample, productive Simpson clonality was calculated as the square root of Simpson's diversity index across productive rearrangements. This immuneACCESS table, as held by TCRdb, lists in-frame sequences with V and J called but not all clones. Of the missing ones, under half trace to an unresolved V gene in checked studies; the others have no known cause. The V and J calls and the clone size are those of that table, but D and trimming were determined from the DNA. This sample is represented by 150,000 to 200,000 clones; 80% to 90% of them were singletons. The top ten hold around 8.2% of the sample.

The source of this sequence is a man in his fifties or sixties with acute or convalescent COVID-19. The V and J segments used are TRBV19 and TRBJ1-6; the D gene cannot be resolved reliably. Sequencing used peripheral blood. The encoded CDR3 is CASSIGGGGSPLHF. The nucleotides are TGTGCCAGTAGTATCGGCGGAGGAGGGTCACCCCTCCACTTT.